This TCR beta chain was captured by sequencing in a study of cytomegalovirus exposure and HLA in healthy donors (dated 2017 in TCRdb). In the study overall: An earlier analysis of some 600 of the donors reported 276 Gb of sequence data and about 120 million unique TCR beta sequences obtained from some 200 million T cells. Of the approximately 370 genotyped donors, roughly 80% were placed in the genetic ancestry cluster associated with self-reported Caucasian donors. Across 398 genotyped donors of the cohort, an average of roughly 200,000 unique TCR beta nucleotide sequences per donor were sequenced, and approximately 17% of those sequences were non-productive. The study profiled the T cell repertoires of 500 to 800 subjects by immunosequencing and related them to cytomegalovirus serostatus. The study combined high-throughput TCR immunosequencing, statistical association of individual TCRs with disease status, and machine learning to predict cytomegalovirus infection status. Because of strong linkage in the cohort, 4 to 6 DR-DQ haplotypes were treated as single units for association and clustering. Alongside the repertoire data, information on donor age, sex, ethnicity and CMV serostatus was compiled. All discovery cohort repertoires had been generated on a single sequencing platform. A later genetic analysis used genome-wide SNP genotypes for about 60% of the 666 donors, treating that subset as a discovery cohort. In addition to the first cohort of 666 subjects, a separate validation cohort of 120 different subjects was used. An earlier analysis of a few hundred of the donors applied high-throughput TCR beta sequencing to assess whether each TCR beta V gene segment acted as functional or pseudogenic. The later analysis used no new phenotypic data to find candidate immune exposures, relying instead on TCR beta sequences and their occurrence across donors. The number of donors typed differed by locus, with about 629-630 for A, B, C, DRB1 and DQB1, roughly 550 for DQA1, 600 to 610 for DPA1, and around 450 for DPB1. The aim of the study was to test whether cataloging public T cell receptors could identify signatures of past pathogen exposure. About 310 gigabases of sequencing data and tens of millions of unique TCR sequences were included in an early release covering over 600 HLA-typed donors. In a later analysis, previously published TCR beta repertoires from several hundred donors were re-analyzed and high-resolution HLA genotyping was added so that TCR occurrence patterns could be studied. Both class I and class II loci were covered by HLA typing, at four-digit resolution. Results the study describes overall, beyond this receptor: A later genetic analysis reported fewer N-insertions in productive TCRs among donors in an Asian-associated ancestry cluster than the roughly 620-donor mean. Because counts were too low, approximately 18 rarely observed V segments, including chromosome 9 orphons, were excluded from the earlier analysis of 587 of the donors. Broadly in line with IMGT annotations, most TCR beta V segments showed up in productive rearrangements about 87% or about 30% of the time in an earlier analysis of a few hundred of the donors. The authors suggested that the approach could potentially be generalized to other disease states and immunological phenotypes. While some public TCRs were present in many individuals, most TCR sequences turned up only very rarely across donors. Only TCR beta chains were sequenced in this cohort, and the absence of alpha or paired-chain data limited detectable features. According to a later analysis, TCR association rates differed among HLA loci, with DRB1 alleles showing the most associated TCRs and HLA-C alleles showing the fewest. When HLA alleles, especially DR and DQ, strongly co-occurred, attributing TCR associations to individual alleles was difficult. The sequencing pipeline was judged likely to have produced a cluster of highly shared sequence variants as a technical artifact. A later analysis found that most CMV-associated TCR beta chains appeared HLA-restricted, with HLA associations seemingly driven largely by CMV exposure. A later analysis reported that several top co-occurrence clusters appeared linked to parvovirus B19, influenza, CMV and Epstein-Barr virus. Some IMGT-functional V segments, including TRBV6-2 and TRBV6-3, could not be told apart with the 87-base-pair reads, so those segments were excluded. Specific HLA alleles were associated with 15,000 to 20,000 TCR beta sequences at a false discovery rate of 0.05 in a later analysis. Linkage disequilibrium might explain the correlated functional status among segregating V segments, but an unknown experimental factor could not be excluded. CMV serostatus was the only immune exposure information available for the cohort. In a later analysis, HLA-associated TCR beta chains showed more clonal expansion and lower generation probabilities than non-associated chains that were equally common. HLA typing was unavailable for some donors at each locus, so association tests used only the typed subset. Sequencing depth was assumed to be roughly uniform across donors in the presence/absence analyses, though that assumption may not hold. A further reported finding was that TCR beta sequences accurately predicted the HLA-A and HLA-B alleles for most subjects in the first cohort. The classifier was reported to diagnose cytomegalovirus status with high specificity and sensitivity in both the original and validation cohorts. In vitro tests confirmed that a few of the cytomegalovirus-associated TCR beta chains recognize cytomegalovirus antigens. The study gave a list of about 150 TCR beta chains associated with cytomegalovirus. A later genetic analysis associated a missense DCLRE1C variant with V-gene and J-gene trimming of TCR beta chains, and an independent cohort replicated the association.

The cohort comprised some 680 healthy bone marrow donors. At the time of sampling, every cohort member was nominally healthy, though immune exposures that went unrecorded were likely present. The donor was CMV seronegative and belonged to the group of 350 to 400 seronegative cohort members. A peripheral blood sample was provided by each donor, and peripheral blood mononuclear cells were used for TCR beta sequencing. The Qiagen DNeasy Blood Extraction Kit was used to extract genomic DNA from the blood cell samples. Reading from cysteine to phenylalanine, the CDR3 counts 14 amino acids. Kept here is only the CDR3 DNA, which spans 42 bases and is read in frame from base 1. For this chain, trimming is 4 bases at the V end and 5 bases at the J end, and the number of junction bases without a gene match is 3. The CDR1 and CDR2 encoded by the germline V gene are LGHNA and YSLEER. To prepare the library, the immunoSEQ multiplex PCR assay was applied. A mixture of 60 forward primers for TCR Vbeta segments and 13 reverse primers for TCR Jbeta segments was used in the multiplex PCR. Amplification of the CDR3 region of rearranged TCR beta genes was performed with a multiplex PCR assay on genomic DNA. The Illumina HiSeq System was used to sequence the amplified TCR beta libraries as 87-base-pair reads. Concerning the study's data processing: In a later analysis, 70 million to 95 million unique TCR beta chains were counted across the approximately 670 repertoires, and roughly 9.9 million of these chains were shared by at least two donors. To remove PCR and sequencing errors, raw reads were error-corrected and collapsed into unique sequences using a nearest-neighbor algorithm that merged closely related sequences. Alignment of CDR3 sequences to IMGT reference sequences was used to assign V, D and J gene segments. For a sequence to be retained, at least a six-nucleotide match to both a V gene segment and a J gene segment was required. Rearrangements were classified as productive when the CDR3 lacked stop codons and remained in frame with V and J, and all other rearrangements were classified as non-productive. Following IMGT convention, CDR3 was defined as the stretch from the second conserved V-encoded cysteine up to the conserved J-encoded phenylalanine. In an earlier analysis of roughly 580 of the donors, sequences lacking an unambiguous match to a single V gene segment were excluded. An earlier analysis of 587 of the donors called V segments functional above 56.7% productive rearrangements and segregating when the between-donor standard deviation exceeded 5%. A statistical classification framework was built for diagnosing cytomegalovirus status from the catalog of TCR beta chain sequences. A later analysis assigned V and J genes by comparing TCR nucleotide sequences with IMGT/GENE-DB human TR gene sequences. Using the TCRdist pipeline, a later analysis assigned CDR3 sequences along with most-parsimonious VDJ recombination scenarios. In a later analysis, each TCR beta chain was defined by its CDR3 amino acid sequence together with its V-gene family, and reads lacking a unique V-gene family were excluded. In a later analysis, 500 to 700 highly shared, low-generation-probability nucleotide sequences were removed to address suspected cross-contamination and a sequencing artifact. For each public chain, a later analysis derived a clonal expansion index from normalized ranks of inferred template counts within each repertoire. A later analysis computed generation probabilities with a VDJ recombination model fitted to out-of-frame rearrangements, and checked the results against IGoR. In a later analysis, hypergeometric tests were used to score TCR-TCR, TCR-HLA and TCR-CMV co-occurrence, with a repertoire-size bias correction applied to TCR pairs. To estimate false discovery rates, a later analysis permuted the HLA or CMV assignments 20 times. In a later analysis, co-occurring TCRs were grouped using DBSCAN, and TCRdist sequence similarity was added for clustering within HLA-allele-positive subsets. Repertoires with fewer than 30,000 or more than 120,000 public chains were left out of co-occurrence clustering, as were about 5 repertoires with anomalous nucleotide sharing. TCRdb took this table from immuneACCESS and kept in-frame rearrangements with V and J called. Such tables lack part of the clones; where checked against another copy, unresolved V genes explain under half of the gap, and the rest is unexplained. V and J calls and clone size are as listed in that table; D and trimming were resolved from the DNA. The sample data list 95,000 to 130,000 clones, and around 10% of these were observed just once. The biggest ten clones account for approximately 3% of the sample.

Of note for this clone: The specificity of this receptor is unknown. Nothing much larger sits one base from this clone, and base qualities are not available.

The TCR comes from a man aged 25 to 45 in good health and CMV-seronegative. Recombination connected TRBV4-3 to TRBJ2-1, and 9 junction bases match TRBD2. The sample was PBMCs. The CDR3 in this case is CASSPAGGDNEQFF. The DNA reads as follows: TGCGCCAGCAGCCCGGCGGGGGGGGACAATGAGCAGTTCTTC.